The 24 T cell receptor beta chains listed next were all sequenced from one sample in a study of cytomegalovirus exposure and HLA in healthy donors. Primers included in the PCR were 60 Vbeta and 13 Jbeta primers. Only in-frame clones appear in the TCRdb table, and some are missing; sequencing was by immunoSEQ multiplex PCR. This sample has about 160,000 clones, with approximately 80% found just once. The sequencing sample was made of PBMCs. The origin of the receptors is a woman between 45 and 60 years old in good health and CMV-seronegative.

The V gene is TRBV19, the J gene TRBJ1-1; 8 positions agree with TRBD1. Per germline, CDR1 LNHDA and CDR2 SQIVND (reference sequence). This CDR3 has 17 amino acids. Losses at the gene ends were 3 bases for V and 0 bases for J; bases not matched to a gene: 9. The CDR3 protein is CASSIPGGARVNTEAFF. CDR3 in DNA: TGTGCCAGTAGTATTCCAGGGGGCGCGAGGGTGAACACTGAAGCTTTCTTT.

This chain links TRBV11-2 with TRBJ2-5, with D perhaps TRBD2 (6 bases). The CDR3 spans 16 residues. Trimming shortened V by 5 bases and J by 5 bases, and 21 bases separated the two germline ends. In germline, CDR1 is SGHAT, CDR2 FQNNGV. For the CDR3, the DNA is TGTGCCAGCAGCCCCTCCGGGAGTGGAAAAAAGGAGACCCAGTACTTC. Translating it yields CASSPSGSGKKETQYF.

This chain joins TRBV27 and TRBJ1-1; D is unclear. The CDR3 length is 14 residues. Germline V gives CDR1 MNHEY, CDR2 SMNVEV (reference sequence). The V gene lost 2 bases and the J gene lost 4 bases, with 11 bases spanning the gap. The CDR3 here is CASSLMGSPTEAFF. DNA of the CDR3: TGTGCCAGCAGTTTAATGGGGAGTCCCACTGAAGCTTTCTTT.

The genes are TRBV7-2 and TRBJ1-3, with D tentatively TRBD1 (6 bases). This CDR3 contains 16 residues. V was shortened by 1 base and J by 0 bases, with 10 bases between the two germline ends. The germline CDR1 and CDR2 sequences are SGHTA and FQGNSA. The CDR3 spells CASSLEGGYSGNTIYF. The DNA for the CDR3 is TGTGCCAGCAGCTTAGAAGGGGGATACTCTGGAAACACCATATATTTT.

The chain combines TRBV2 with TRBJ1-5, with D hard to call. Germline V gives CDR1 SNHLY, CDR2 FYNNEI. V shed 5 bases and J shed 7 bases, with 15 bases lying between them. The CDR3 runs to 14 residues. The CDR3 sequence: CASSRAVGGQPQHF. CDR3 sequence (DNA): TGTGCCAGCAGTCGAGCTGTGGGCGGGCAGCCCCAGCATTTT.

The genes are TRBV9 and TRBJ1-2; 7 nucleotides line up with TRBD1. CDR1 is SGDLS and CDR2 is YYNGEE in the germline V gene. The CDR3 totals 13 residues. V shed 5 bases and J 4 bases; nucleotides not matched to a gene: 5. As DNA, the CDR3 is TGTGCCAGCAGTACCGGGACAGCCTATGGCTACACCTTC. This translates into CASSTGTAYGYTF.

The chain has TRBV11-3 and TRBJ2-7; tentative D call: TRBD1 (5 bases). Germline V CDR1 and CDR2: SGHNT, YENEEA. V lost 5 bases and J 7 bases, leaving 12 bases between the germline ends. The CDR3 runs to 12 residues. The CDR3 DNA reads TGTGCCAGCAGCGCAAGGGGCGGAGAGCAGTACTTC. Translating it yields CASSARGGEQYF.

CDR3 sequence (DNA): TGCGCCAGCAGCCAAGGTCTCGGGGGGCTCACCCGCTCCTACAATGAGCAGTTCTTC. Translated: CASSQGLGGLTRSYNEQFF. The chain employs TRBV4-1 and TRBJ2-1, with a tentative D call TRBD2 (7 bases). V lost 1 base, J lost 0 bases, and 19 bases lay in between. CDR3 length: 19 residues. Germline V CDR1 and CDR2: MGHRA, YSYEKL.

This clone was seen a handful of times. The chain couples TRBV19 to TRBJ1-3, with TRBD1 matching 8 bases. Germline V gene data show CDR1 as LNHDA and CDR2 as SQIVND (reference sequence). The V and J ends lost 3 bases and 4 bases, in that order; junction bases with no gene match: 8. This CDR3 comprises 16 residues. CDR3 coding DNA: TGTGCCAGTAGTATTACCGGGACAGGACCCGGAAACACCATATATTTT. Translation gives CASSITGTGPGNTIYF.

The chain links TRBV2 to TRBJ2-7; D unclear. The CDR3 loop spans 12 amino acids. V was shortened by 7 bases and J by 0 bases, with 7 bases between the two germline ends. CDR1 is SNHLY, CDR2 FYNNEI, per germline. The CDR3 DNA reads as TGTGCCAGCACGAGAAGCTCCTACGAGCAGTACTTC. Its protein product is CASTRSSYEQYF.

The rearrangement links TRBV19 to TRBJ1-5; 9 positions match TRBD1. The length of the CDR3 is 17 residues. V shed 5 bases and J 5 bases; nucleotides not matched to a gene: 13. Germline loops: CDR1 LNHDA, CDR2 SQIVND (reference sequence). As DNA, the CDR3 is TGTGCCAGTAGTTCCCCACCCGGGACAGGGTCGTATCAGCCCCAGCATTTT. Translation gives CASSSPPGTGSYQPQHF.

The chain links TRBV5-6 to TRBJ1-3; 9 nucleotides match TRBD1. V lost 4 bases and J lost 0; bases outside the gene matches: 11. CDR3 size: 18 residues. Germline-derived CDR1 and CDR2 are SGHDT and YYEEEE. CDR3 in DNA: TGTGCCAGCAGCCCGTTGGACAGGGGACTTACCTCTGGAAACACCATATATTTT. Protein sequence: CASSPLDRGLTSGNTIYF.

The CDR3 nucleotides read TGTGCCAGCAGCGCGGGAGGTTTTAACTATGGCTACACCTTC. Its protein is CASSAGGFNYGYTF. The chain joins TRBV9 to TRBJ1-2; D remains unclear. V lost 3 bases to trimming and J lost 1 base, with 10 bases between them. Germline V gene sequence: CDR1 SGDLS, CDR2 YYNGEE. The CDR3 has 14 amino acids.

The CDR3: CASSLGWMEGQETQYF. CDR3 DNA sequence: TGTGCCAGCAGCTTAGGGTGGATGGAGGGGCAAGAGACCCAGTACTTC. The chain joins TRBV11-2 to TRBJ2-5; D may be TRBD2 (6 bases). Germline V gives CDR1 SGHAT, CDR2 FQNNGV. V shed 1 base and J shed 2 bases, with 14 bases lying between them. This CDR3 has 16 residues.

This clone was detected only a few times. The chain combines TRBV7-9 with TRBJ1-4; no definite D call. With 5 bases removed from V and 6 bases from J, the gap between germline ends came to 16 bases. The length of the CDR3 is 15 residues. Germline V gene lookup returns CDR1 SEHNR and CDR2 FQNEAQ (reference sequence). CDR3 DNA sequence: TGTGCCAGCAGCGGGGTATTGGGAGATTATGAAAAACTGTTTTTT. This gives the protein CASSGVLGDYEKLFF. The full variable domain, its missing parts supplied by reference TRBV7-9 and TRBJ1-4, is DTGVSQNPRHKITKRGQNVTFRCDPISEHNRLYWYRQTLGQGPEFLTYFQNEAQLEKSRLLSDRFSAERPKGSFSTLEIQRTEQGDSAMYLCASSGVLGDYEKLFFGSGTQLSVL.

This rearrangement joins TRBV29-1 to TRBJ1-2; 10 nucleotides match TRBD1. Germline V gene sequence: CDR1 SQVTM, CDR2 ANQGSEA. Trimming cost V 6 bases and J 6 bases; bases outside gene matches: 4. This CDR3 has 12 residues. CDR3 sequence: CSVIGQGDGYTF. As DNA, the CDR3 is TGCAGCGTAATTGGACAGGGGGATGGCTACACCTTC.

The CDR3 loop is CASSQSWEREQYF. CDR3 nucleotides: TGTGCCAGCAGCCAATCCTGGGAGCGCGAGCAGTACTTC. The rearrangement links TRBV16 to TRBJ2-7, with D perhaps TRBD2 (5 bases). Trimming left V 0 bases short and J 6 bases short, with 9 bases between. Germline V gene lookup returns CDR1 KGHSY and CDR2 FQNENV. The CDR3 extends over 13 amino acids.

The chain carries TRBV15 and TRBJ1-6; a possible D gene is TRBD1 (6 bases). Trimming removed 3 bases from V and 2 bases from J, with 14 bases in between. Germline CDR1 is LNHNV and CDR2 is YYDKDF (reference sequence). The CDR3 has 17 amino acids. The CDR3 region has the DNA TGTGCCACCAGCAGTAGACAGGTTATAACCTATAATTCACCCCTCCACTTT. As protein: CATSSRQVITYNSPLHF.

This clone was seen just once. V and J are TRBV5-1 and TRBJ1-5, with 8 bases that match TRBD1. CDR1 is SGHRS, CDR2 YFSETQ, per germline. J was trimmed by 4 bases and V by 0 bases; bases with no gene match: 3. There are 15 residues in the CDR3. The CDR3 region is CASSLEGQENQPQHF. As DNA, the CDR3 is TGCGCCAGCAGCTTGGAGGGACAGGAGAATCAGCCCCAGCATTTT.

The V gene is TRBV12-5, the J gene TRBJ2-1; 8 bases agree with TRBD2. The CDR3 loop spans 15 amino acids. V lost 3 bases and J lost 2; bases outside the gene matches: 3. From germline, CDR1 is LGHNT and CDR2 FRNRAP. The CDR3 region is CASGFQAGAYNEQFF. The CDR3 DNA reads TGTGCTAGTGGTTTTCAAGCGGGAGCCTACAATGAGCAGTTCTTC.

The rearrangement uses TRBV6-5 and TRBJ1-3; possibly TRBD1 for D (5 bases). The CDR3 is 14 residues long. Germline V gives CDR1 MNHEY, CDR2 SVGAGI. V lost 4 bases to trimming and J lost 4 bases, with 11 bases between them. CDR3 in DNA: TGTGCCAGCAGTTTCGGGGGGTTCGGAAACACCATATATTTT. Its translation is CASSFGGFGNTIYF.

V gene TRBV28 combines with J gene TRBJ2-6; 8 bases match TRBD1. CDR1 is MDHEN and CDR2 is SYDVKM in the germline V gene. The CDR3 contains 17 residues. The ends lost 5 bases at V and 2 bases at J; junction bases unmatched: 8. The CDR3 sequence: CASSPLDRDPGANVLTF. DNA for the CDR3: TGTGCCAGCAGTCCCCTGGACAGGGATCCTGGGGCCAACGTCCTGACTTTC.

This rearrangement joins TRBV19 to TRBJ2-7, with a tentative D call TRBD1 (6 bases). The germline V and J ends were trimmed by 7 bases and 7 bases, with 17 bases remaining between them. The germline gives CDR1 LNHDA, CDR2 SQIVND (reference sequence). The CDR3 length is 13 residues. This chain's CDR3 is CASNLQGLGEQYF. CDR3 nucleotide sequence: TGTGCCAGTAACCTACAGGGATTGGGGGAGCAGTACTTC.

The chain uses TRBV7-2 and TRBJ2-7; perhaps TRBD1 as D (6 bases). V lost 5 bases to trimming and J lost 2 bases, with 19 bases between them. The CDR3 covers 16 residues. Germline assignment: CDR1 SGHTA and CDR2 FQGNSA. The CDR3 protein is CASSTAGAGLTYEQYF. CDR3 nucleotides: TGTGCCAGCAGCACCGCAGGGGCAGGGTTAACCTACGAGCAGTACTTC.